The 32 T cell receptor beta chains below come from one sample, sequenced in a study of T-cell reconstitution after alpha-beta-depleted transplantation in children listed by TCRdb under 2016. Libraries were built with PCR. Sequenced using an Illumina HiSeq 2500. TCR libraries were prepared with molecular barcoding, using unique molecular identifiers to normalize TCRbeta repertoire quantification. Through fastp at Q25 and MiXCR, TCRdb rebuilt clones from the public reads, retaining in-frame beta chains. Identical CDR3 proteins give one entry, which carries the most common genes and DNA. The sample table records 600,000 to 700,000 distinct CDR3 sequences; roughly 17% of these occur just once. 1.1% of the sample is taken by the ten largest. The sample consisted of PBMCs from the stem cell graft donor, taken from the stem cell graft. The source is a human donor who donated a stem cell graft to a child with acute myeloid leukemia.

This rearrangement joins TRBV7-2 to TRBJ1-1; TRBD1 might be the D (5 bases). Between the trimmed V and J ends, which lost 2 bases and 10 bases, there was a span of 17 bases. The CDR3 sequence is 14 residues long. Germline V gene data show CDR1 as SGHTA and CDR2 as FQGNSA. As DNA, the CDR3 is TGTGCCAGCAGCTTATCGGACATCCCACGGGGAGCTTTCTTT. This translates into CASSLSDIPRGAFF. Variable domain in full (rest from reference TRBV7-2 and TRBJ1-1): GAGVSQSPSNKVTEKGKDVELRCDPISGHTALYWYRQSLGQGLEFLIYFQGNSAPDKSGLPSDRFSAERTGGSVSTLTIQRTQQEDSAVYLCASSLSDIPRGAFFGQGTRLTVV.

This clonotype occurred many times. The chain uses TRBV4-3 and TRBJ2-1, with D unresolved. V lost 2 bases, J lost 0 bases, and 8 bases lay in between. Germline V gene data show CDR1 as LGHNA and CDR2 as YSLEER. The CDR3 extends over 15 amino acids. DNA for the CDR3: TGCGCCAGCAGCCAACTGGAGAGCTCCTACAATGAGCAGTTCTTC. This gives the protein CASSQLESSYNEQFF.

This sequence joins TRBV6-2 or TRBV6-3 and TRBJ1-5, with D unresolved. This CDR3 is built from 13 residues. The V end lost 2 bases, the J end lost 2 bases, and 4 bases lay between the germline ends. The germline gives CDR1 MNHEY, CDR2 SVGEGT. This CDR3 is CASSYLRNQPQHF. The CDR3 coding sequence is TGTGCCAGCAGTTACCTGCGCAATCAGCCCCAGCATTTT.

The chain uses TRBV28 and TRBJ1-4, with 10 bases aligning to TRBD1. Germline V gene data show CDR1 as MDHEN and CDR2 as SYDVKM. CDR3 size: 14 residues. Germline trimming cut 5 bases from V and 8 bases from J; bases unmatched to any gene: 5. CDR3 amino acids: CASSPGTGAEKLFF. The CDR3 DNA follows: TGTGCCAGCAGTCCCGGGACAGGGGCCGAAAAACTGTTTTTT.

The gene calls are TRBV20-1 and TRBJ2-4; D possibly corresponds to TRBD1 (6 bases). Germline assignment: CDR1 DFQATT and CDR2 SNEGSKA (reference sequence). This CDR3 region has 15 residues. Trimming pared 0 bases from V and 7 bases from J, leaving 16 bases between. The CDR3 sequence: CSAREGRGAPNIQYF. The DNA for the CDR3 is TGCAGTGCTAGAGAGGGCAGGGGAGCGCCGAACATTCAGTACTTC.

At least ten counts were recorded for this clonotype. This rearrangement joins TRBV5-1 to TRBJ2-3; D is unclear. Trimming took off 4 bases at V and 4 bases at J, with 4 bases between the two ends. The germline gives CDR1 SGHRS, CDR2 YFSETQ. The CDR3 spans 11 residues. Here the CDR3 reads CASSAADTQYF. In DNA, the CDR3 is TGCGCCAGCAGCGCCGCAGATACGCAGTATTTT. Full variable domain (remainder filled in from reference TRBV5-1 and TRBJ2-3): KAGVTQTPRYLIKTRGQQVTLSCSPISGHRSVSWYQQTPGQGLQFLFEYFSETQRNKGNFPGRFSGRQFSNSRSEMNVSTLELGDSALYLCASSAADTQYFGPGTRLTVL.

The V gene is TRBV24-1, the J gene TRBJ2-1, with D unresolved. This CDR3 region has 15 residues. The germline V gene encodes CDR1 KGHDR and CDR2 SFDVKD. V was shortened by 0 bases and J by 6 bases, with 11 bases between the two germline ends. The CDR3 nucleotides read TGTGCCACCAGTGATTTGCTTACGCCTTTCAATGAGCAGTTCTTC. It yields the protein CATSDLLTPFNEQFF.

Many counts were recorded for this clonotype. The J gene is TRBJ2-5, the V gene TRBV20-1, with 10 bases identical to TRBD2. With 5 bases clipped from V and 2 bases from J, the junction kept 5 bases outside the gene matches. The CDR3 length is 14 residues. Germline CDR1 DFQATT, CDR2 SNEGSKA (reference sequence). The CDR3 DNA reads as TGCAGTGCTCCAACTAGCGGGGTACAAGAGACCCAGTACTTC. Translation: CSAPTSGVQETQYF.

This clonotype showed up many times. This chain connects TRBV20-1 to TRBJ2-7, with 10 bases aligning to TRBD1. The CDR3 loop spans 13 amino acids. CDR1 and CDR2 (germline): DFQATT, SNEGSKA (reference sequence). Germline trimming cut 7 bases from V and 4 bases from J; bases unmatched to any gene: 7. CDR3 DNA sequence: TGCAGTGTTCCGGACAGGGGGACTTACGAGCAGTACTTC. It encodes CSVPDRGTYEQYF.

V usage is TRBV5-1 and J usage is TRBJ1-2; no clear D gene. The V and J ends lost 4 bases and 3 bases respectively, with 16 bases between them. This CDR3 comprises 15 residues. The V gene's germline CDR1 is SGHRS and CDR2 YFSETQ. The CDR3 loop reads CASSPRGGSDYGYTF. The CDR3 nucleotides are TGCGCCAGCAGCCCCCGTGGAGGGAGTGACTATGGCTACACCTTC.

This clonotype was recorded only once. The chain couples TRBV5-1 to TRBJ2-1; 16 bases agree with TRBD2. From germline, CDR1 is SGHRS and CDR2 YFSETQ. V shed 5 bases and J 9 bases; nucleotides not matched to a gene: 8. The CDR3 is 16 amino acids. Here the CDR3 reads CASSMGLAGGPGEQFF. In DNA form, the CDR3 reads TGCGCCAGCAGTATGGGACTAGCGGGGGGGCCGGGTGAGCAGTTCTTC.

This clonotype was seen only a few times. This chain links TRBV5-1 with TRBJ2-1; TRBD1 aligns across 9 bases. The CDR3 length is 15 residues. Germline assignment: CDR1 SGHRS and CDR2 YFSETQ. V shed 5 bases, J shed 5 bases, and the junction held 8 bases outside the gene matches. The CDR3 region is CASSIRTGANNEQFF. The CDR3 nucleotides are TGCGCCAGCAGTATTAGGACAGGGGCTAACAATGAGCAGTTCTTC.

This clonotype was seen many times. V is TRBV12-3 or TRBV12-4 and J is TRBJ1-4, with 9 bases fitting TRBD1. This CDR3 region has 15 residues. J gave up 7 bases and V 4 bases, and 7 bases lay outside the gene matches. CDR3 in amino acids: CASSSWTGEGEKLFF. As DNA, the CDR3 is TGTGCCAGCAGTTCGTGGACAGGGGAGGGTGAAAAACTGTTTTTT.

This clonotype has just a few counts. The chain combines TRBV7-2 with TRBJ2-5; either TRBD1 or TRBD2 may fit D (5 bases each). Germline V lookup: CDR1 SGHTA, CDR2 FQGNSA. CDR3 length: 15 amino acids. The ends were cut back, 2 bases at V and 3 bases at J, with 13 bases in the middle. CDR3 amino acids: CASSLRGRVKETQYF. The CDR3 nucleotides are TGTGCCAGCAGCTTAAGGGGACGAGTGAAAGAGACCCAGTACTTC.

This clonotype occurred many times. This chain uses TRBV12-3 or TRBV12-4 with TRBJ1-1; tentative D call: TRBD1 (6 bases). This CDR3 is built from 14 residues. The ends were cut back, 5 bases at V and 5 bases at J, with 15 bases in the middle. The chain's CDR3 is CASSHGVGGTEAFF. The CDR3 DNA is TGTGCCAGCAGTCATGGCGTAGGGGGGACTGAAGCTTTCTTT.

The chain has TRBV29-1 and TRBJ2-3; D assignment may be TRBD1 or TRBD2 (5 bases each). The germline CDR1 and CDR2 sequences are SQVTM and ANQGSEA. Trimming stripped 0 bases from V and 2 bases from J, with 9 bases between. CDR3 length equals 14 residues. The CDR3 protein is CSVEDAGTTDTQYF. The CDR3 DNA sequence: TGCAGCGTTGAAGACGCCGGGACCACAGATACGCAGTATTTT.

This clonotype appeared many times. CDR3 protein: CASSLGDSFNEQYF. CDR3 coding DNA: TGTGCCAGCAGCTTAGGGGACAGCTTCAACGAGCAGTACTTC. The chain couples TRBV5-6 to TRBJ2-7; 7 nucleotides agree with TRBD1. The CDR3 sequence is 14 residues long. The V gene's germline CDR1 is SGHDT and CDR2 YYEEEE. With 2 bases clipped from V and 5 bases from J, the junction kept 7 bases outside the gene matches.

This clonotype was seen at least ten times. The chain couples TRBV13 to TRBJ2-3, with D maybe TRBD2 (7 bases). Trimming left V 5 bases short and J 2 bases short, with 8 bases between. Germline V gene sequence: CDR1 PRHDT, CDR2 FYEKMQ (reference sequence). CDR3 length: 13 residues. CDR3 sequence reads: CASSRGATDTQYF. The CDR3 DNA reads TGTGCCAGCAGCCGGGGGGCCACAGATACGCAGTATTTT.

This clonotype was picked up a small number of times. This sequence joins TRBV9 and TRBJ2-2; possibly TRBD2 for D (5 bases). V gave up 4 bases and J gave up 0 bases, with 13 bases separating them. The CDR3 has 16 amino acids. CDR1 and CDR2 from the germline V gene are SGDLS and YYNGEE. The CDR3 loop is CASSPHPGTNTGELFF. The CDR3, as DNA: TGTGCCAGCAGCCCACATCCCGGGACGAACACCGGGGAGCTGTTTTTT.

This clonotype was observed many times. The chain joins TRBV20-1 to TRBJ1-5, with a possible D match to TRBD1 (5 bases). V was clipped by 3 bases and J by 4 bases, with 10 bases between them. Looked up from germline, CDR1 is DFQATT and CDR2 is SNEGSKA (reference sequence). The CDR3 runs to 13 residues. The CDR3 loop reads CSASRDPNQPQHF. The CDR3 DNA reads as TGCAGTGCTAGCCGGGACCCAAATCAGCCCCAGCATTTT.

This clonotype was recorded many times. For the CDR3, the DNA is TGCAGCGGCGGTCTAGCGGGGGCCGGTAATGAGCAGTTCTTC. This codes for CSGGLAGAGNEQFF. The chain combines TRBV29-1 with TRBJ2-1, with 10 bases aligning to TRBD2. Germline CDR1 is SQVTM and CDR2 is ANQGSEA. Losses at the gene ends were 7 bases for V and 7 bases for J; bases not matched to a gene: 10. The CDR3 is made up of 14 amino acids.

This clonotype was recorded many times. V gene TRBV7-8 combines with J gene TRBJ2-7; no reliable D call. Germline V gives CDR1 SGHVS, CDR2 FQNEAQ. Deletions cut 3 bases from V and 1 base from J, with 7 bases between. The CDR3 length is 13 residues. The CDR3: CASSFSVSYEQYV. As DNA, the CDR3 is TGTGCCAGCAGCTTCTCAGTTTCCTACGAGCAGTACGTC.

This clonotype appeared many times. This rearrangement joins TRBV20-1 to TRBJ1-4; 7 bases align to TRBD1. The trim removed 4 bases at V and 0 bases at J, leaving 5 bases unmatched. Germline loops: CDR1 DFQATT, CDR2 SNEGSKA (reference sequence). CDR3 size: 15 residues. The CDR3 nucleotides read TGCAGTGCTATTAATGACAGGGCAACTAATGAAAAACTGTTTTTT. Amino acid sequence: CSAINDRATNEKLFF.

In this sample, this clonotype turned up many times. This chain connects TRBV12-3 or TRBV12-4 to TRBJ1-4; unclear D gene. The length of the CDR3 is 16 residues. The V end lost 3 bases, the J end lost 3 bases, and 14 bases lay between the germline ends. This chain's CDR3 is CASSLGSYSSNEKLFF. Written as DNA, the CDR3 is TGTGCCAGCAGTTTGGGGTCGTATAGTTCTAATGAAAAACTGTTTTTT.

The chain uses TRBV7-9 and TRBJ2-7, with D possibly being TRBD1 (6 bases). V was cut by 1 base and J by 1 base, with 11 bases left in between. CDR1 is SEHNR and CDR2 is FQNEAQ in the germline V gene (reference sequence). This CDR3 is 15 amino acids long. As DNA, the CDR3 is TGTGCCAGCAGCTTAGGGGGGCTACTTTCCTACGAGCAGTACTTC. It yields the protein CASSLGGLLSYEQYF.

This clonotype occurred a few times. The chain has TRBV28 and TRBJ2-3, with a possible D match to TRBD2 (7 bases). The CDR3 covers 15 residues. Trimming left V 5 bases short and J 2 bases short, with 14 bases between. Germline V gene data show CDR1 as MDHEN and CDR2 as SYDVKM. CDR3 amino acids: CASSPGGGVTDTQYF. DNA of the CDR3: TGTGCCAGCAGTCCGGGGGGCGGGGTCACAGATACGCAGTATTTT.

CDR3 DNA: TGTGCCAGCAGCTTTACAGGGGGCCCCCTGAATGAGCAGTTCTTC. Its translation is CASSFTGGPLNEQFF. The chain couples TRBV5-5 to TRBJ2-1, with 9 bases identical to TRBD1. Germline lookup yields CDR1 SGHKS and CDR2 YYEKEE (reference sequence). Trimming removed 2 bases from V and 7 bases from J; junction bases left unmatched: 7. CDR3 length: 15 amino acids.

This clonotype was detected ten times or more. The DNA of the CDR3 is TGTGCCACCAGCGAAGCTAATGAGCAGTTCTTC. It translates to CATSEANEQFF. The chain carries TRBV15 and TRBJ2-1, with D hard to call. The germline V and J ends were trimmed by 5 bases and 7 bases, with 6 bases remaining between them. CDR3 length equals 11 residues. Germline V gives CDR1 LNHNV, CDR2 YYDKDF (reference sequence). Full variable domain (missing parts from reference TRBV15 and TRBJ2-1): DAMVIQNPRYQVTQFGKPVTLSCSQTLNHNVMYWYQQKSSQAPKLLFHYYDKDFNNEADTPDNFQSRRPNTSFCFLDIRSPGLGDTAMYLCATSEANEQFFGPGTRLTVL.

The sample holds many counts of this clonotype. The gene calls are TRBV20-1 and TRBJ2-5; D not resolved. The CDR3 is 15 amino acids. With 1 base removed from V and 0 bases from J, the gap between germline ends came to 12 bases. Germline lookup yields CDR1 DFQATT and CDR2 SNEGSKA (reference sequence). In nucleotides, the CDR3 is TGCAGTGCTAGAGGAGAGGTGGCCTACCAAGAGACCCAGTACTTC. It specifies CSARGEVAYQETQYF.

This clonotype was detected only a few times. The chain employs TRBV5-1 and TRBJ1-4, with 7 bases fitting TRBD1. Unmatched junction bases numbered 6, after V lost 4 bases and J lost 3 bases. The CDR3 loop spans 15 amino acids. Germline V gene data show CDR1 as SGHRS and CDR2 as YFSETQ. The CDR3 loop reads CASSPRGQSNEKLFF. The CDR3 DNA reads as TGCGCCAGCAGCCCGAGGGGACAGTCTAATGAAAAACTGTTTTTT.

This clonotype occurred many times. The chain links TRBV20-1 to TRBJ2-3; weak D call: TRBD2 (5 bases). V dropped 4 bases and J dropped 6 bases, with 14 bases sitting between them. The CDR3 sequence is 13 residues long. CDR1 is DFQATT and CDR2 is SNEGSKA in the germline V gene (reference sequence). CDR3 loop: CSATTPRRDTQYF. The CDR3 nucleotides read TGCAGTGCTACGACCCCCCGGAGGGATACGCAGTATTTT.

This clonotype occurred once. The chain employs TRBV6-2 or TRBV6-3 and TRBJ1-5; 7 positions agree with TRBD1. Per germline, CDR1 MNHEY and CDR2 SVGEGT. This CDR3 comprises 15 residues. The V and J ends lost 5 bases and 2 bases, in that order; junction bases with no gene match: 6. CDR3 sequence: CASSKTGAGNQPQHF. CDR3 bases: TGTGCCAGCAGTAAAACAGGGGCAGGCAATCAGCCCCAGCATTTT.